Following are 9 T cell receptor beta chains from one sample sequenced in a study of blood T cells in healthy people across ages. It was with a sample-barcoded 5' primer and a J-beta primer mix that a second PCR of about 6 to 12 cycles was run. TCRdb passed the 5' RACE reads through MiXCR, listing each CDR3 protein once. The table includes approximately 1.5 million distinct CDR3 sequences, roughly 30% detected once. Sequencing input: blood. Source of these receptors: a woman in her twenties or thirties in good health.

To note about this clonotype: Its ends do not fully match the called genes, so a read error is possible. The chain links TRBV5-1 to TRBJ2-5; the D gene is possibly TRBD2 (5 bases). From germline, CDR1 is SGHRS and CDR2 YFSETQ. The CDR3 consists of 14 residues. CDR3 region: CASSLVAGSETPYF. The CDR3, as DNA: TGCGCCAGCAGCTTGGTTGCGGGTTCGGAGACCCCGTACTTC.

Concerning this clonotype: A much larger clonotype is one base distant, so this may be a read error. V usage is TRBV4-1 and J usage is TRBJ2-7; tentatively, D is TRBD1 (5 bases). The V gene's germline CDR1 is MGHRA and CDR2 YSYEKL. This CDR3 spans 15 amino acids. CDR3 sequence: CAGSQDRMTDYEQYF. CDR3 nucleotides: TGCGCCGGCAGCCAAGATCGTATGACAGACTACGAGCAGTACTTC.

In DNA form, the CDR3 reads TGCAGTGCTAGAGACGACAGGGCCATCGCGGATACGCAGTATTTT. As protein: CSARDDRAIADTQYF. This rearrangement joins TRBV20-1 to TRBJ2-3, with 7 bases matching TRBD1. Germline V lookup: CDR1 DFQATT, CDR2 SNEGSKA (reference sequence). V shed 0 bases and J 6 bases; nucleotides not matched to a gene: 9. CDR3 length: 15 residues.

This clonotype was seen more than once but under ten times. The rearrangement links TRBV18 to TRBJ1-1, with a tentative D call TRBD1 (5 bases). V lost 3 bases and J 7 bases, leaving 12 bases between the germline ends. CDR1 is KGHSH, CDR2 LQKENI, per germline. This CDR3 is 13 amino acids long. The CDR3 bases are TGTGCCAGCTCACCGGGGTTGACAGTTGAAGCTTTCTTT. It codes for CASSPGLTVEAFF.

CDR3 in DNA: TGTGCCATCAGTGAGGCAGGGACGAATCAGCCCCAGCATTTT. Translating gives CAISEAGTNQPQHF. The chain uses TRBV10-3 and TRBJ1-5; perhaps TRBD1 as D (5 bases). The germline V gene encodes CDR1 ENHRY and CDR2 SYGVKD. This CDR3 comprises 14 residues. Trimming cost V 2 bases and J 4 bases, with 9 bases left between them.

The count of this clonotype is one. The CDR3 spells CASSLKSWAEDNSPLHF. For the CDR3, the DNA is TGTGCCAGCAGTTTAAAGTCTTGGGCCGAGGATAATTCACCCCTCCACTTT. V gene TRBV12-3 or TRBV12-4 combines with J gene TRBJ1-6; D unresolved. V was pared by 2 bases and J by 5 bases, with 16 bases between. CDR3 length equals 17 residues.

This clonotype was detected many times. V and J are TRBV10-3 and TRBJ2-2; D is unclear. The CDR3 is 12 amino acids. Trimming removed 6 bases at V and 5 bases at J, with 7 bases between. Germline V lookup: CDR1 ENHRY, CDR2 SYGVKD. This chain's CDR3 is CAISDSTGELFF. CDR3 DNA: TGTGCCATCAGCGATTCTACCGGGGAGCTGTTTTTT.

This clonotype was seen ten or more times. The gene calls are TRBV6-4 and TRBJ2-7; 8 bases map to TRBD1. The V and J ends lost 5 bases and 2 bases, in that order; junction bases with no gene match: 5. The CDR3 sequence is 14 residues long. Germline-derived CDR1 and CDR2 are MRHNA and SNTAGT. The CDR3, as DNA: TGTGCCAGCAGTCCAGGGGACAGGCCCTACGAGCAGTACTTC. Translated, it gives CASSPGDRPYEQYF.

The V gene is TRBV5-1, the J gene TRBJ1-1, with D maybe TRBD1 (5 bases). The CDR3 runs 15 residues. V lost 0 bases and J 0 bases, leaving 9 bases between the germline ends. The germline V gene has CDR1 SGHRS and CDR2 YFSETQ. The CDR3 sequence: CASSLGQIMNTEAFF. For the CDR3, the DNA is TGCGCCAGCAGCTTGGGACAGATCATGAACACTGAAGCTTTCTTT.